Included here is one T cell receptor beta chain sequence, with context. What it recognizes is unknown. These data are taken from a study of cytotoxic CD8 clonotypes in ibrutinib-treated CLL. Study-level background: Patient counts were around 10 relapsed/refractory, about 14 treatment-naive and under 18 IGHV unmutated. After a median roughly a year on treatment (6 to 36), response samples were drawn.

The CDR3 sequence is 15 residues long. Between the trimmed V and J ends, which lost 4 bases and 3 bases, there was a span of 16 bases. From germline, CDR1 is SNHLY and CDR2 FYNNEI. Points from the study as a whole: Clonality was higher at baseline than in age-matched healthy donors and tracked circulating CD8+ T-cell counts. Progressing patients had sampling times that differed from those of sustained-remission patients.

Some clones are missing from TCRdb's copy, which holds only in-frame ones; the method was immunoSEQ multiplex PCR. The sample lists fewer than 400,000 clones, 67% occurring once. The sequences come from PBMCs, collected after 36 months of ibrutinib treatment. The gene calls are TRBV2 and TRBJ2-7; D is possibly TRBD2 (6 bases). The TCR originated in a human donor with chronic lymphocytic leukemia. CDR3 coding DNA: TGTGCCAGCAGTGGATATTGGCTAGCGCGCTACGAGCAGTACTTC. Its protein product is CASSGYWLARYEQYF.